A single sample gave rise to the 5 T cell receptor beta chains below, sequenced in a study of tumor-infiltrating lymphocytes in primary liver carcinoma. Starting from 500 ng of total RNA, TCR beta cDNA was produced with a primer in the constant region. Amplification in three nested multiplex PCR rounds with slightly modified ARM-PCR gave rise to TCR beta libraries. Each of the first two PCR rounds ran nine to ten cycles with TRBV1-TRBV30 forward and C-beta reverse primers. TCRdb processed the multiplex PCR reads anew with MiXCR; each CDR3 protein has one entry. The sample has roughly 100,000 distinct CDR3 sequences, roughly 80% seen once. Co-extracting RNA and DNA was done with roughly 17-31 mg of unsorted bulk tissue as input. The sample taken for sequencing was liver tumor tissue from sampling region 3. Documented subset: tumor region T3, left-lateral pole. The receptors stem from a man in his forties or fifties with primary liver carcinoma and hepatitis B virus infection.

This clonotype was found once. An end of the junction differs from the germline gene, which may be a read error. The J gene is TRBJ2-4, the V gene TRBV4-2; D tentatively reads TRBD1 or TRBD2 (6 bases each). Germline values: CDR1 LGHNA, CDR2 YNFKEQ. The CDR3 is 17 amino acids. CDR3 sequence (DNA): TGTGCCAGCAGCCAGGCCACGGGGGCAGGGATCGGAAACTTTCAATACTTC. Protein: CASSQATGAGIGNFQYF.

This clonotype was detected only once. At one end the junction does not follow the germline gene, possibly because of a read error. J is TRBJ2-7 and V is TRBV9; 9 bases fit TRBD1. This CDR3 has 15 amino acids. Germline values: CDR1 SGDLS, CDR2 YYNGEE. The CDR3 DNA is TGTGCCAACAGCGTACGGTGGGACAGGGCCCACGAGCAGTACTTC. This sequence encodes CANSVRWDRAHEQYF.

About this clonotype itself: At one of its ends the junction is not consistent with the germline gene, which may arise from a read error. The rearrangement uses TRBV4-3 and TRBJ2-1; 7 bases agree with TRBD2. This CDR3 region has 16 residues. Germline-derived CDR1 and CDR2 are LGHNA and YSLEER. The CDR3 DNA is TGCACCAGCAGCCAAGATAGTAGCGGGTATCACAATGAGCAGTTCTTC. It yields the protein CTSSQDSSGYHNEQFF.

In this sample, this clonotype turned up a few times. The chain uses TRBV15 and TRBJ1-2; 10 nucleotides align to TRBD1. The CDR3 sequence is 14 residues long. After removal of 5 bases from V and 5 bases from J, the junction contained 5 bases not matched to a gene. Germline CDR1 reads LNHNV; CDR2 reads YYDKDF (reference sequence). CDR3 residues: CATSGDRGRYGYTF. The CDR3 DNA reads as TGTGCCACCAGCGGGGACAGGGGTCGGTATGGCTACACCTTC. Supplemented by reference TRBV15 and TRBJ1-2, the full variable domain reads DAMVIQNPRYQVTQFGKPVTLSCSQTLNHNVMYWYQQKSSQAPKLLFHYYDKDFNNEADTPDNFQSRRPNTSFCFLDIRSPGLGDTAMYLCATSGDRGRYGYTFGSGTRLTVV.

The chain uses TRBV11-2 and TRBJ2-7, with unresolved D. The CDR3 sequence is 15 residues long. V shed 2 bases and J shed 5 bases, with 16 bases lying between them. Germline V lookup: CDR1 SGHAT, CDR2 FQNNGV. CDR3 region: CASSLLCTEENEQYF. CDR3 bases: TGTGCCAGCAGCTTACTGTGTACAGAGGAAAACGAGCAGTACTTC.